These 2 T cell receptor beta chains were all obtained from the same sample, sequenced in a study of T cell changes during pregnancy in multiple sclerosis. Using immunoSEQ multiplex PCR, the repertoire was profiled, and TCRdb retains in-frame clones only, with some absent. Counted here are fewer than 70,000 clones, roughly nine tenths occurring once; the ten biggest clones make up 2% to 3%. This sample comprised peripheral blood, obtained in the first trimester of pregnancy. These receptors were taken from a female donor with multiple sclerosis, enrolled in a pregnancy study.

This clone has a single count. This chain joins TRBV11-2 and TRBJ2-7, with 11 bases identical to TRBD1. CDR3 size: 18 residues. CDR1 SGHAT and CDR2 FQNNGV come from the germline V gene. The trim removed 2 bases at V and 5 bases at J, leaving 14 bases unmatched. CDR3 sequence (DNA): TGTGCCAGCAGCTTACGACGCGGTGGGGACAGGGGGTCGCACGAGCAGTACTTC. Residues: CASSLRRGGDRGSHEQYF.

The chain is built from TRBV14 and TRBJ1-2; possible D gene TRBD1, 5 bases. From germline, CDR1 is SGHDN and CDR2 FVKESK. The V gene lost 0 bases and the J gene lost 3 bases, with 23 bases spanning the gap. This CDR3 has 19 amino acids. The CDR3 DNA reads as TGTGCCAGCAGCCAAGAATGGCGGAGACGTGCCCGGGGGGACTATGGCTACACCTTC. Protein: CASSQEWRRRARGDYGYTF.